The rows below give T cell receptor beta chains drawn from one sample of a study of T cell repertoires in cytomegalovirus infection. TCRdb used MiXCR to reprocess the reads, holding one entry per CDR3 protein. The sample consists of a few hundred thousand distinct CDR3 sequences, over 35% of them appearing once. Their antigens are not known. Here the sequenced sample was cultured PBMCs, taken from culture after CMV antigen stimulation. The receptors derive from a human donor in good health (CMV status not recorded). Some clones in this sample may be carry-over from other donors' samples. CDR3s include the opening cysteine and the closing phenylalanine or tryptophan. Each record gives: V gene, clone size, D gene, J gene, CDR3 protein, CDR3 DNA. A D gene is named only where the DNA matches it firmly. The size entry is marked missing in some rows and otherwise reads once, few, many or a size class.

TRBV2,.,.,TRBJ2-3,CASSEAEDREWDTQYF,TGTGCCAGCAGTGAAGCGGAGGATCGGGAGTGGGATACGCAGTATTTT
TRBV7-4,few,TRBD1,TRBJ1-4,CASTRDSEKLFF,TGTGCCAGCACCCGGGACAGCGAAAAACTGTTTTTT
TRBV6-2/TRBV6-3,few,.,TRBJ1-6,CASRRTDYNSPLHF,TGTGCCAGCCGGCGGACGGACTATAATTCACCCCTCCACTTT
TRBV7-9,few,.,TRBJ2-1,CASSSRRNEQFF,TGTGCCAGCAGCTCCCGGAGGAATGAGCAGTTCTTC
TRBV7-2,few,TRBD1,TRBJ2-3,CASSSTSTGPLYF,TGTGCCAGCAGCTCCACCTCGACAGGGCCCCTGTATTTT
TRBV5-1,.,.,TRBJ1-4,CASSLSPPGQGEKLFF,TGCGCCAGCAGCTTGAGTCCCCCAGGTCAGGGTGAAAAACTGTTTTTT
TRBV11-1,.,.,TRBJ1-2,CASSYGTEYGYTF,TGTGCCAGCAGCTATGGGACCGAATATGGCTACACCTTC
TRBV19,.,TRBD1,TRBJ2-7,CASHPGADRTTYEQYF,TGTGCCAGCCACCCTGGAGCGGACAGGACAACCTACGAGCAGTACTTC
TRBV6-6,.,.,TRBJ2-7,CASSYRGQRDEQYF,TGTGCCAGCAGTTACAGGGGCCAGAGGGACGAGCAGTACTTC
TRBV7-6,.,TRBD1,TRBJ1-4,CASSGTGGFNEKLFF,TGTGCCAGCTCGGGGACAGGGGGTTTTAATGAAAAACTGTTTTTT